The 20 T cell receptor beta chains presented below share a single source sample, sequenced in a study of identifying expanded T cells in peripheral blood (dated by TCRdb to between 2019 and 2020). The library was generated by the immunoSEQ multiplex PCR assay. TCRdb obtained this table from immuneACCESS and retained in-frame rearrangements with V and J assigned. These tables miss some clones; where compared with another copy, unresolved V genes account for less than half of the shortfall, and the remainder is unexplained. This sample is represented by about 78,000 clones; 85% to 90% of them were singletons. The ten largest make up around 20% of the sample. Source material: blood. These receptor sequences come from a person aged 18 to 75 in good health.

V is TRBV7-9 and J is TRBJ2-3; D assignment may be TRBD1 or TRBD2 (6 bases each). This CDR3 has 14 residues. Trimming stripped 4 bases from V and 3 bases from J, with 11 bases between. Germline V gene lookup returns CDR1 SEHNR and CDR2 FQNEAQ (reference sequence). The CDR3 here is CASSWGALTDTQYF. Written as DNA, the CDR3 is TGTGCCAGCAGCTGGGGGGCCTTGACAGATACGCAGTATTTT.

The V and J genes are TRBV11-2 and TRBJ1-4; no definite D call. Trimming left V 2 bases short and J 6 bases short, with 4 bases between. The CDR3 has 12 residues. CDR1 and CDR2 (germline): SGHAT, FQNNGV. In DNA form, the CDR3 reads TGTGCCAGCAGCTTATGGGATGAAAAACTGTTTTTT. It specifies CASSLWDEKLFF.

The J gene is TRBJ2-1, the V gene TRBV7-8, with TRBD2 matching over 7 bases. This CDR3 is 13 amino acids long. V lost 3 bases, J lost 10 bases, and 6 bases stayed unmatched. CDR1 SGHVS and CDR2 FQNEAQ come from the germline V gene. The CDR3 loop is CASSFGGWAEQFF. The CDR3 DNA is TGTGCCAGCAGCTTCGGGGGGTGGGCGGAGCAGTTCTTC.

The CDR3 is CASSLVSGETQYF. CDR3 in DNA: TGTGCCAGCAGCTTAGTATCCGGGGAGACCCAGTACTTC. This rearrangement joins TRBV11-2 to TRBJ2-5; D remains unclear. Germline CDR1 is SGHAT and CDR2 is FQNNGV. V gave up 1 base and J gave up 5 bases, with 8 bases separating them. CDR3 length: 13 residues.

The chain recombines TRBV5-6 with TRBJ2-1; D remains unclear. With 2 bases removed from V and 4 bases from J, the gap between germline ends came to 7 bases. The CDR3 totals 13 residues. CDR1 and CDR2 (germline): SGHDT, YYEEEE. The chain's CDR3 is CASSLSTYNEQFF. The DNA for the CDR3 is TGTGCCAGCAGCTTATCCACATACAATGAGCAGTTCTTC.

The V gene is TRBV28, the J gene TRBJ2-2; D ambiguous. The CDR3 is 16 amino acids. Between the trimmed V and J ends, which lost 8 bases and 2 bases, there was a span of 18 bases. Germline-derived CDR1 and CDR2 are MDHEN and SYDVKM. CDR3 loop: CASFSQGPRNTGELFF. CDR3 DNA: TGTGCCAGCTTTAGTCAAGGACCAAGAAACACCGGGGAGCTGTTTTTT.

The V call is TRBV6-6, the J call TRBJ1-1, with D possibly being TRBD1 (6 bases). The CDR3 sequence is 15 residues long. The V gene lost 6 bases and the J gene lost 2 bases, with 16 bases spanning the gap. Per the germline V gene, CDR1 is MNHNY and CDR2 is SVGAGI (reference sequence). Here the CDR3 reads CASSLRGQLNTEAFF. The DNA of the CDR3 is TGTGCCAGCAGCCTCCGAGGACAGCTAAACACTGAAGCTTTCTTT.

This chain connects TRBV7-6 to TRBJ2-5, with D perhaps TRBD2 (7 bases). V lost 7 bases and J 5 bases, leaving 23 bases between the germline ends. Germline V gene sequence: CDR1 SGHVS, CDR2 FNYEAQ. This CDR3 spans 16 amino acids. In DNA, the CDR3 is TGTGCCAGCAATTCGATCGGGGGGCGGGTGATGGAGACCCAGTACTTC. It translates to CASNSIGGRVMETQYF.

This chain joins TRBV5-5 and TRBJ1-2; 8 bases match TRBD1. V lost 0 bases, J lost 3 bases, and 13 bases stayed unmatched. The CDR3 runs 18 residues. Germline V gene sequence: CDR1 SGHKS, CDR2 YYEKEE (reference sequence). CDR3 loop: CASSLGYRGVYLDYGYTF. As DNA, the CDR3 is TGTGCCAGCAGCTTGGGGTACAGGGGGGTTTATCTTGACTATGGCTACACCTTC.

V usage is TRBV19 and J usage is TRBJ2-2, with 12 nucleotides matching TRBD1. The CDR3 extends over 16 amino acids. The V and J ends lost 7 bases and 5 bases, in that order; junction bases with no gene match: 8. From germline, CDR1 is LNHDA and CDR2 SQIVND (reference sequence). In nucleotides, the CDR3 is TGTGCCAGTACCCTGGGACAGGGGGCGTGGACCGGGGAGCTGTTTTTT. As protein: CASTLGQGAWTGELFF.

V is TRBV7-2 and J is TRBJ1-2, with a possible D match to TRBD1 (5 bases). The CDR3 has 15 residues. Per the germline V gene, CDR1 is SGHTA and CDR2 is FQGNSA. V was cut by 6 bases and J by 2 bases, with 16 bases left in between. The CDR3 sequence: CASSNWGGSNYGYTF. CDR3 coding DNA: TGTGCCAGCAGTAACTGGGGCGGCTCCAACTATGGCTACACCTTC.

V usage is TRBV7-8 and J usage is TRBJ1-3; D gene uncertain. V shed 3 bases and J shed 2 bases, with 11 bases lying between them. Germline V CDR1 and CDR2: SGHVS, FQNEAQ. The length of the CDR3 is 15 residues. The CDR3 sequence: CASSFSSGTGNTIYF. Written as DNA, the CDR3 is TGTGCCAGCAGCTTCAGTAGCGGTACTGGAAACACCATATATTTT. Based on the CDR3 plus reference TRBV7-8 and TRBJ1-3, the full variable domain is GAGVSQSPRYKVAKRGQDVALRCDPISGHVSLFWYQQALGQGPEFLTYFQNEAQLDKSGLPSDRFFAERPEGSVSTLKIQRTQQEDSAVYLCASSFSSGTGNTIYFGEGSWLTVV.

The V gene is TRBV21-1, the J gene TRBJ1-2. TRBV21-1 is flagged as a pseudogene. The CDR3 length is 13 residues. For the CDR3, the DNA is TGTGCCAGCAGCCCCCCTGATAACTATGGCTACACCTTC. As protein: CASSPPDNYGYTF.

V is TRBV27 and J is TRBJ2-7; perhaps D is TRBD1 or TRBD2 (5 bases each). CDR3 size: 16 residues. Germline lookup yields CDR1 MNHEY and CDR2 SMNVEV (reference sequence). V was trimmed by 1 base and J by 6 bases, leaving 19 bases between them. The CDR3 sequence: CASSLYGPHSGGEQYF. CDR3 bases: TGTGCCAGCAGTTTATATGGTCCCCACAGTGGGGGCGAGCAGTACTTC.

V gene TRBV19 combines with J gene TRBJ1-1; D perhaps matches TRBD1 (5 bases). V was clipped by 6 bases and J by 4 bases, with 21 bases between them. The CDR3 consists of 16 residues. Germline V gives CDR1 LNHDA, CDR2 SQIVND (reference sequence). DNA of the CDR3: TGTGCCAGTAGGAACCTACCCAGGGTGTATGGCACTGAAGCTTTCTTT. It specifies CASRNLPRVYGTEAFF.

V usage is TRBV29-1 and J usage is TRBJ1-1; D is unresolved. V lost 4 bases to trimming and J lost 0 bases, with 9 bases between them. Germline values: CDR1 SQVTM, CDR2 ANQGSEA. This CDR3 contains 13 residues. CDR3: CSVVRRLNTEAFF. The CDR3, as DNA: TGCAGCGTTGTGAGGCGGCTGAACACTGAAGCTTTCTTT.

J is TRBJ2-3 and V is TRBV6-5; D gene ambiguous. Between the trimmed V and J ends, which lost 5 bases and 2 bases, there was a span of 14 bases. The V gene's germline CDR1 is MNHEY and CDR2 SVGAGI. The length of the CDR3 is 15 residues. The CDR3 nucleotides read TGTGCCAGCAGTCCTCACGACCTGGACACAGATACGCAGTATTTT. Protein sequence: CASSPHDLDTDTQYF.

The chain recombines TRBV5-1 with TRBJ2-3; D may be TRBD2 (5 bases). The germline V gene encodes CDR1 SGHRS and CDR2 YFSETQ. CDR3 length equals 14 residues. The V end was cut by 4 bases, the J end by 0 bases, with 9 bases between. The CDR3 nucleotides are TGCGCCAGCAGCATAGGACTGAGCACAGATACGCAGTATTTT. Amino acids: CASSIGLSTDTQYF.

The V gene is TRBV25-1, the J gene TRBJ1-2; D unclear. The germline CDR1 and CDR2 sequences are MGHDK and SYGVNS. Trimming took 8 bases from V and 4 from J, leaving 14 bases between them. CDR3 length: 13 residues. In DNA, the CDR3 is TGTGCCAGCTTCCCGGGCTACGGCTATGGCTACACCTTC. This encodes CASFPGYGYGYTF.

This chain joins TRBV9 and TRBJ2-1; 8 bases match TRBD2. The junction had 8 bases not matched to a gene; V was cut back by 4 bases and J by 8 bases. The V gene's germline CDR1 is SGDLS and CDR2 YYNGEE. The CDR3 length is 14 residues. Written as DNA, the CDR3 is TGTGCCAGCAGCCCCGGGGGGGGGACGTATGAGCAGTTCTTC. Encoded protein: CASSPGGGTYEQFF.